This T cell receptor (beta chain) was documented in a study of CD8 T cells in Susac syndrome. Germline-derived CDR1 and CDR2 are SGHTA and FQGNSA. Germline trimming cut 3 bases from V and 2 bases from J; bases unmatched to any gene: 3. The CDR3 has 15 amino acids. While serving as controls, healthy donors were matched for age and sex. TEMRA cells were enriched by FACS, and CD4+ and CD8+ T cells were negatively isolated. The authors reverse transcribed roughly 0.5 to 1 ug RNA with random hexamers. Amplification of TCR beta CDR3 across 54 Vbeta and 13 Jbeta was performed with immunoSEQ multiplex PCR. MiXCR was run by TCRdb on the immunoSEQ multiplex PCR reads, yielding one entry per CDR3 protein. The table has 85,000 to 90,000 distinct CDR3 sequences, roughly 91% seen once; the top ten hold less than 0.35%.

The sample was CD8+ T cells from PBMCs. The clonotype was recovered from a human donor in good health. The chain has TRBV7-2 and TRBJ2-2; TRBD1 matches 7 bases. CDR3 amino acids: CASSFGTDNTGELFF. The CDR3 DNA reads as TGTGCCAGCAGCTTCGGGACAGATAACACCGGGGAGCTGTTTTTT. The complete variable domain, with remaining parts taken from reference TRBV7-2 and TRBJ2-2, reads GAGVSQSPSNKVTEKGKDVELRCDPISGHTALYWYRQSLGQGLEFLIYFQGNSAPDKSGLPSDRFSAERTGGSVSTLTIQRTQQEDSAVYLCASSFGTDNTGELFFGEGSRLTVL.